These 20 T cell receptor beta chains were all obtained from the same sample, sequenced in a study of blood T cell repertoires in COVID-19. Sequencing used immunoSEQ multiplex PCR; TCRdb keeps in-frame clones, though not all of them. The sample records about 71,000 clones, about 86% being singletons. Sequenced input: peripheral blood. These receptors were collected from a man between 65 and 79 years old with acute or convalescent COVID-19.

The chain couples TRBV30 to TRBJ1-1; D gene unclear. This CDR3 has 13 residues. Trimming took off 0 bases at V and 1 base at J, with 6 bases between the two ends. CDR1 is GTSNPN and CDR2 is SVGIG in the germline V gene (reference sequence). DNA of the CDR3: TGTGCCTGGAGTGTACTCCAGAACACTGAAGCTTTCTTT. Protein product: CAWSVLQNTEAFF.

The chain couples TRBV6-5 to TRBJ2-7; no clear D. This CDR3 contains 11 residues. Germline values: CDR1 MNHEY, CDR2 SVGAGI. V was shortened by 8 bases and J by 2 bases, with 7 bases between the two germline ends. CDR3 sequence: CASGLAYEQYF. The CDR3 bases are TGTGCCAGCGGCCTAGCCTACGAGCAGTACTTC.

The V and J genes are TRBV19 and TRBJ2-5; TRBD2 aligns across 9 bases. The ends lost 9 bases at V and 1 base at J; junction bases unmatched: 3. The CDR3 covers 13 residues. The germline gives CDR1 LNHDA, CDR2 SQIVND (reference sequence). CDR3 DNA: TGTGCCAGCTCTAGCGGGATCCAAGAGACCCAGTACTTC. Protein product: CASSSGIQETQYF. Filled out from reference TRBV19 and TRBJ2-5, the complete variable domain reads DGGITQSPKYLFRKEGQNVTLSCEQNLNHDAMYWYRQDPGQGLRLIYYSQIVNDFQKGDIAEGYSVSREKKESFPLTVTSAQKNPTAFYLCASSSGIQETQYFGPGTRLLVL.

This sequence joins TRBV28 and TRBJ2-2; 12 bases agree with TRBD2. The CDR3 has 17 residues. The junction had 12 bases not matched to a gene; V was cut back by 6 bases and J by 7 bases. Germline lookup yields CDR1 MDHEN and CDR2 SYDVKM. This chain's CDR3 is CASSQLTGLAGIGELFF. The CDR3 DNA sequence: TGTGCCAGCAGCCAGCTAACCGGACTAGCGGGAATCGGGGAGCTGTTTTTT.

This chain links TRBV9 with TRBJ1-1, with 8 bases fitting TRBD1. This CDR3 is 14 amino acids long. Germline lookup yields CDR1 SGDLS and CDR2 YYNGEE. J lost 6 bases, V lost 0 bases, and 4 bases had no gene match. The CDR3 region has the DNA TGTGCCAGCAGCGTAGTGGCAGGGGGCCCTGAAGCTTTCTTT. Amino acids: CASSVVAGGPEAFF.

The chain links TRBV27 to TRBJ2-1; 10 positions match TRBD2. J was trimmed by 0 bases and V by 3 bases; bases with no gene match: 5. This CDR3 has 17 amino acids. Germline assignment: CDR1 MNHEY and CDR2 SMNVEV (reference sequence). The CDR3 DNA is TGTGCCAGCAGTTTTAGGTTAGCGGGAGGCTCCTACAATGAGCAGTTCTTC. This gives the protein CASSFRLAGGSYNEQFF.

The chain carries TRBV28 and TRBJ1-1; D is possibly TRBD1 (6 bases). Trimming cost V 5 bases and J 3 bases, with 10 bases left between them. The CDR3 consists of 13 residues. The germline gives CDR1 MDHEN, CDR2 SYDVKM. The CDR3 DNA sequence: TGTGCCAGCAGTCGATCAGGGGACACTGAAGCTTTCTTT. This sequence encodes CASSRSGDTEAFF.

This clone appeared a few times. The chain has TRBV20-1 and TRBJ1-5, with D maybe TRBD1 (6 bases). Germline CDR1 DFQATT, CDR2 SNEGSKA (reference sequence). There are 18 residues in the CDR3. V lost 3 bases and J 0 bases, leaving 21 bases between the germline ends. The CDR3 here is CSASSRQVGMASNQPQHF. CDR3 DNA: TGCAGTGCTAGTTCCCGACAGGTGGGGATGGCTAGCAATCAGCCCCAGCATTTT.

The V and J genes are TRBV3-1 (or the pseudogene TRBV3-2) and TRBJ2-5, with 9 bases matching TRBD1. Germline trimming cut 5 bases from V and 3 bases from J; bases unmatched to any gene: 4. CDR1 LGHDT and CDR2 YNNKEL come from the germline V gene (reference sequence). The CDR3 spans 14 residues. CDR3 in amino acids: CASSSGQGKETQYF. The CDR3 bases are TGTGCCAGCAGCAGTGGACAGGGGAAAGAGACCCAGTACTTC.

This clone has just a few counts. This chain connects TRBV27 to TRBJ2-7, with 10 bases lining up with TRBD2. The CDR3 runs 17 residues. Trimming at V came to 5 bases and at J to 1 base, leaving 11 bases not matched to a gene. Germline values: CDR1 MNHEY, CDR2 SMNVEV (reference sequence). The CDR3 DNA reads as TGTGCCAGCAGTCGAAGAGGGGGGACTAGCGCGTCCTACGAGCAGTACTTC. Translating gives CASSRRGGTSASYEQYF.

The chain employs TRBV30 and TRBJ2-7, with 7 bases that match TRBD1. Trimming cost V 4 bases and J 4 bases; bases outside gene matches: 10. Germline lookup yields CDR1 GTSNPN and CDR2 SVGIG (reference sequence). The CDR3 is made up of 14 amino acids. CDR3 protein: CAWTGQGVGYEQYF. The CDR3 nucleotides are TGTGCCTGGACGGGGCAGGGGGTGGGGTACGAGCAGTACTTC. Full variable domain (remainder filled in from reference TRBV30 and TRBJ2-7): SQTIHQWPATLVQPVGSPLSLECTVEGTSNPNLYWYRQAAGRGLQLLFYSVGIGQISSEVPQNLSASRPQDRQFILSSKKLLLSDSGFYLCAWTGQGVGYEQYFGPGTRLTVT.

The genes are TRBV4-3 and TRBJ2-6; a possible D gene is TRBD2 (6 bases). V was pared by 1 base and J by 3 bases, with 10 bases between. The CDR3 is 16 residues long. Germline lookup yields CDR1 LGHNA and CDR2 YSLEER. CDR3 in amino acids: CASSQAEGYGANVLTF. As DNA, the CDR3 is TGCGCCAGCAGCCAAGCGGAGGGTTATGGGGCCAACGTCCTGACTTTC.

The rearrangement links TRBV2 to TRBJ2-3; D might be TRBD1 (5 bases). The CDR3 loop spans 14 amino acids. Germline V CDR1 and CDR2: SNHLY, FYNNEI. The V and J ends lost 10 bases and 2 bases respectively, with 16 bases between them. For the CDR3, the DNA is TGTGCCATCCAAAAGGGGCGCTTCACAGATACGCAGTATTTT. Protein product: CAIQKGRFTDTQYF.

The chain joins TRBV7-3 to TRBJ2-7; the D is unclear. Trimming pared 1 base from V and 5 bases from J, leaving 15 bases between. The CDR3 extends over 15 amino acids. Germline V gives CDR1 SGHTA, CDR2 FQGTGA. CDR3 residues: CASSLSESTVDEQYF. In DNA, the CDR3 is TGTGCCAGCAGCTTAAGTGAGAGTACGGTAGACGAGCAGTACTTC.

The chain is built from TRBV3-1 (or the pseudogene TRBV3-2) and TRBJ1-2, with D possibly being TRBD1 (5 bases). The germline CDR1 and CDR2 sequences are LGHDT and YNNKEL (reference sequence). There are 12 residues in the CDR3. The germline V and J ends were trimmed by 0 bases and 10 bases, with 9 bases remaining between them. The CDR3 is CASSQDSRDYTF. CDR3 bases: TGTGCCAGCAGCCAAGATAGCAGGGACTACACCTTC.

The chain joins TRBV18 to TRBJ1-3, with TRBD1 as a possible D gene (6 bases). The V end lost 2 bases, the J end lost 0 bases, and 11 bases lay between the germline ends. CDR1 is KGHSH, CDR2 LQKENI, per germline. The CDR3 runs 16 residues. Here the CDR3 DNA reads TGTGCCAGCTCACCAAGGCAGGGGCCCTCTGGAAACACCATATATTTT. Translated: CASSPRQGPSGNTIYF.

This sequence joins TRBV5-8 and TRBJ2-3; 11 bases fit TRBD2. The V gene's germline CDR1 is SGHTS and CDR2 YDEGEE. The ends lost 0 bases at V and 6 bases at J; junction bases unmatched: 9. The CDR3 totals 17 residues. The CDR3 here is CASSLDPSGRSSDTQYF. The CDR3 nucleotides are TGTGCCAGCAGCTTGGACCCTAGCGGGAGGAGTAGTGATACGCAGTATTTT.

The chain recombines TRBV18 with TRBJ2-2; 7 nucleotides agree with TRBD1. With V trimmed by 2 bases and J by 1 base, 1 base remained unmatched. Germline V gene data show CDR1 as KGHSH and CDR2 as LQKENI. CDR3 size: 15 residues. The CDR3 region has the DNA TGTGCCAGCTCACCAGGGACAGTGAACACCGGGGAGCTGTTTTTT. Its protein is CASSPGTVNTGELFF.

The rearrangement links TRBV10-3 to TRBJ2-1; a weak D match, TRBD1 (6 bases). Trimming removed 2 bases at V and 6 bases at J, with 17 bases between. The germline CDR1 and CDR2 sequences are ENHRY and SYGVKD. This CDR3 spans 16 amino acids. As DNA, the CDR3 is TGTGCCATCAGTGAGACGGACAGCAGAGGGGCCAATGAGCAGTTCTTC. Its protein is CAISETDSRGANEQFF.

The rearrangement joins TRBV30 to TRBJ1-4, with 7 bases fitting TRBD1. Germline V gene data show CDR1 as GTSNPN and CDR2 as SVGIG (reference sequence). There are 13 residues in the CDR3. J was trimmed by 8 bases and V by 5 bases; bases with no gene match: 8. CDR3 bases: TGTGCCTGGGGAACAGGGGTGGGGGAAAAACTGTTTTTT. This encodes CAWGTGVGEKLFF.